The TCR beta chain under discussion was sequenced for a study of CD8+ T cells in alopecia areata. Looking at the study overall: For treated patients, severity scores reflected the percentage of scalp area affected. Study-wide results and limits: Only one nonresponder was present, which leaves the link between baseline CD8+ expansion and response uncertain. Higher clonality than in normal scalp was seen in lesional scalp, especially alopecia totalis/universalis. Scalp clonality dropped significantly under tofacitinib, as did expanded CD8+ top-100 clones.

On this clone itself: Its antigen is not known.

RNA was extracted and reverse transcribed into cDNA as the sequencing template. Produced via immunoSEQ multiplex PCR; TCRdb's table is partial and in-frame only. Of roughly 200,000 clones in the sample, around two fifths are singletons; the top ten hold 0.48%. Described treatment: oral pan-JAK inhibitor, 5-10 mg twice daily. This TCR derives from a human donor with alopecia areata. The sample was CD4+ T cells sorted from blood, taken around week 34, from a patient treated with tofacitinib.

The CDR3 DNA reads as TGTGCCAGCAGCCCGCCCCCATACGGCGAGCAGTACTTC. Amino acid sequence: CASSPPPYGEQYF. The chain recombines TRBV13 with TRBJ2-7; D uncertain. The CDR3 length is 13 residues. Trimming removed 5 bases from V and 6 bases from J, with 14 bases in between. CDR1 is PRHDT and CDR2 is FYEKMQ in the germline V gene (reference sequence).